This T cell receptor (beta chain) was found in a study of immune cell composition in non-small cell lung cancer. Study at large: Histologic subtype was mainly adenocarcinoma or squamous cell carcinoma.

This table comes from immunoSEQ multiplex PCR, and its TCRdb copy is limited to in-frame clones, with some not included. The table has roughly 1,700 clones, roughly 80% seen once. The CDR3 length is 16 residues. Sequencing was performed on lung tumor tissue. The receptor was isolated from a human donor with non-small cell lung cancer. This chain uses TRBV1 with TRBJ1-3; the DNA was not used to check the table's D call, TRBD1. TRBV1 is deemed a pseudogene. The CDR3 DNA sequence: TGCACCAGCAGCCAAGATAGACAGAGCTCTGGAAACACCATATATTTT. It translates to CTSSQDRQSSGNTIYF.